This T cell receptor (beta chain) is from a study of tumor and adjacent non-tumor tissue in lung cancer (dated by TCRdb to 2017 to 2018). Describing the broader study: Patients with adenocarcinoma (approximately 11), squamous cell carcinoma (2) and small cell lung cancer (1) were included in the cohort. Some 30 paired specimens, one tumor and one normal lung sample per patient, were profiled by TCRbeta CDR3 sequencing. Sequencing produced about 120,000,000 productive TCRbeta reads in total, an average of about 4.2 million reads per sample. Using bulk TCRbeta repertoires from 15 lung cancer patients, the study set lung tumor tissue side by side with matched distant non-tumor lung tissue. Ages among the 15 or so patients ranged from roughly 31 to 85 years, there were around ten men and 5 women, and disease was at TNM stage I to III.

Library preparation was by multiplex PCR. The sequencing machine was an Illumina HiSeq 2500. TCRbeta libraries were constructed through three rounds of nested PCR with primers (Table S4) according to protocols modified from ARM-PCR. Before sequencing, PCR products in the 200-500 bp range were cut out of the gel and cleaned up using the QIAquick gel extraction kit. Per the original workflow: Reads were cleaned with Trimmomatic, merged with FLASH into complete CDR3 sequences, and assigned to V(D)J germline segments with MiTCR. VDJtools was used to compute clonal diversity as the inverse Simpson's index. In-frame sequences without a premature stop codon were defined as productive reads. TCRdb redid the processing of the public reads, applying fastp at Q25 and MiXCR, and retained in-frame beta chains. Rows matching on CDR3 protein sequence are summarized as one entry with the most common DNA and genes. In this record, the V and J calls reflect TCRdb's handling and not the investigators' own analysis. The sample has about 44,000 distinct CDR3 sequences on record, 60% to 70% of them singletons. The top ten clones comprise around a fifth of the sample.

The paper's findings and limits, for the study overall: The top 100 clones made up a significantly larger cumulative share of the repertoire in normal lung than in tumor tissue. Only about 15 patients were included in the cohort, and the need for larger samples and more detailed clinical data was noted by the authors. Significantly higher TCR diversity was found in younger patients, and higher tumor TCR diversity was associated with shorter overall and disease-free survival. Neither the sequencing platform nor unique molecular identifiers are mentioned in the methods. TCR diversity (inverse Simpson) was significantly higher in tumor than in normal lung tissue (roughly 430 vs 170, P = 0.0075, Mann-Whitney U test). Peripheral blood was not sequenced, so blood TCRbeta repertoires were not examined in the lung cancer patients of the study.

On this clonotype itself: Its antigen is currently not known. The record has no base qualities; no much larger clone is one base away.

Spanning cysteine to phenylalanine, the CDR3 consists of 15 amino acids. Solely the CDR3 DNA is kept, with 45 bases framed from the first base. Via the germline V gene (reference sequence), CDR1 is SEHNR and CDR2 FQNEAQ. V lost 1 base and J lost 11 bases, and the count of bases not matched to a germline gene is 11. RNA was extracted from bulk unsorted tissue and checked for quality with a NanoDrop ND-1000 and an Agilent 2100. The normal lung samples consisted of distant non-tumor tissue collected more than 3 cm from the tumor edge. All donors had newly diagnosed lung cancer, had not received prior chemotherapy, and were admitted for thoracic surgery in China between August and November 2014. Patients with previous radiotherapy or chemotherapy, or with another concurrent cancer, were excluded from the study. Pieces of surgical tissue measuring about 1-2.1 cm3 were kept in RNAlater solution and stored at -80 degrees C until use.

What was sequenced was distant non-tumor lung tissue. This chain is built from TRBV7-9 and TRBJ2-1, and TRBD2 aligns with 7 junction nucleotides. This receptor was identified in a woman aged 40 to 49 with non-small cell lung cancer. The CDR3 sequence is CASSLDGGGGNKQFF. The sequenced DNA: TGTGCCAGCAGCTTAGATGGGGGGGGAGGAAATAAGCAGTTCTTC. With the portions outside the CDR3 filled from the reference TRBV7-9 and TRBJ2-1 genes, the complete variable region becomes DTGVSQNPRHKITKRGQNVTFRCDPISEHNRLYWYRQTLGQGPEFLTYFQNEAQLEKSRLLSDRFSAERPKGSFSTLEIQRTEQGDSAMYLCASSLDGGGGNKQFFGPGTRLTVL.